The rows below give T cell receptor beta chains drawn from one sample of a study of regulatory T cells in long-lasting Graves disease. Each CDR3 protein is one row after TCRdb ran MiXCR on the multiplex PCR reads. This table holds about 220,000 distinct CDR3 sequences, 18% found once. Sample: peripheral blood mononuclear cells (PBMCs), taken at new diagnosis, from a patient treated with antithyroid drugs. These TCRs come from a female donor with Graves disease. The CDR3 runs from the conserved cysteine through the conserved F or W. D genes are given only for firm matches. Only some rows state a clone size, as once, few, many or a class for expanded clones.

>.|many|TRBV2|TRBJ1-2|13
TGTGCCGGACGTACGGATACCCGGAAAGGCTACACCTTC
CAGRTDTRKGYTF
>.|many|TRBV20-1|TRBJ2-3|15
TGCAGTGCTAAGGACAGACTTTTACTCACAGATACGCAGTATTTT
CSAKDRLLLTDTQYF
>TRBD1|many|TRBV28|TRBJ2-7|15
TGTGCCAGCAGTTTAGCCGGGACAGGGGCCCACGAGCAGTACTTC
CASSLAGTGAHEQYF
>.|many|TRBV20-1|TRBJ2-3|15
TGCAGTGCTAGGCGGGGCAAATCTAGCACAGATACGCAGTATTTT
CSARRGKSSTDTQYF
>.|many|TRBV24-1|TRBJ2-7|15
TGTGCCACCAGTAGTACGTCACGGAGCTCCTACGAGCAGTACTTC
CATSSTSRSSYEQYF
>.|.|TRBV20-1|TRBJ1-2|9
TGCAGTGGGGACGGAGGCTACACCTTC
CSGDGGYTF
>.|.|TRBV10-2|TRBJ1-2|14
TGCGCCAGCAGCGCCGGGGGACCGGTGGGAGGCTACACCTTC
CASSAGGPVGGYTF
>TRBD1|many|TRBV3-1|TRBJ1-3|13
TGTGCCGGGTCACAGGGGTTATCGAACACCATATATTTT
CAGSQGLSNTIYF
>.|many|TRBV6-1|TRBJ2-5|12
TGTGCCAGCTCGGAACACCAAGAGACCCAGTACTTC
CASSEHQETQYF
>TRBD2|.|TRBV6-2/TRBV6-3|TRBJ2-1|14
TGTGCCAGCACGAGAATCCGGGAGGGGAATGAGCAGTTCTTC
CASTRIREGNEQFF
>.|.|TRBV11-2|TRBJ2-3|13
TGTGCCAGCAGCTTTTACGGGACAGATACGCAGTATTTT
CASSFYGTDTQYF
>.|many|TRBV3-1|TRBJ2-7|13
TGTGCCAGCAGCCAAGACAAAGGGAACGAGCAGTACTTC
CASSQDKGNEQYF
>.|many|TRBV7-8|TRBJ2-7|13
TGTGCCAGCAGCTTATCGGAATTATACGAGCAGTACTTC
CASSLSELYEQYF
>TRBD2|.|TRBV11-2|TRBJ2-1|15
TGTGCCAGCAGCTCAGGGACTAGCGGGAGAACCGAGCAGTTCTTC
CASSSGTSGRTEQFF
>TRBD1|many|TRBV14|TRBJ1-1|18
TGTGCCAGCAGCCAAGTCGGGATAGGGGGACAGGGTGAAACTGAAGCTTTCTTT
CASSQVGIGGQGETEAFF
>.|many|TRBV18|TRBJ1-5|14
TGTGCCAGCTCACCCGCGGGGAGCAATCAGCCCCAGCATTTT
CASSPAGSNQPQHF
>.|many|TRBV19|TRBJ2-7|14
TGTGCCAGCGAGCAGAAAGGGGGGAACTACGAGCAGTACTTC
CASEQKGGNYEQYF
>.|few|TRBV5-6|TRBJ2-3|13
TGTGCCAGCAGCTCGTTTAGCACAGATACGCAGTATTTT
CASSSFSTDTQYF
>TRBD2|many|TRBV18|TRBJ2-1|16
TGTGCCAGCTCACCGGCCGGGACTAGCGGTAACCATGAGCAGTTCTTC
CASSPAGTSGNHEQFF
>.|many|TRBV14|TRBJ2-5|13
TGTGCCAGCAGCCAAGAACGGACGTGGGTCCAGTACTTC
CASSQERTWVQYF
>.|.|TRBV11-2|TRBJ1-1|15
TGTGCCAGCAGCTTTGGAGCGGGCGGGGGCCTAGTCGCTTTCTTT
CASSFGAGGGLVAFF
>TRBD2|.|TRBV5-1|TRBJ2-3|15
TGCGCCAGCAGCTTGTCGGGAGGCCAGCTGGATACACAGTATTTT
CASSLSGGQLDTQYF
>TRBD1|many|TRBV3-1|TRBJ2-7|16
TGTGCCAGCAGCCAACCGGGACAGGGGGCCAACTACGAGCAGTACTTC
CASSQPGQGANYEQYF
>TRBD1|many|TRBV13|TRBJ2-7|15
TGTGCCAGCAGCGACCGGGGACAGATCTCCTACGAGCAGTACTTC
CASSDRGQISYEQYF
>.|few|TRBV7-9|TRBJ2-7|14
TGTGCCAGCAGCTCACTTACTAGCTCCGACGAGCAGTACTTC
CASSSLTSSDEQYF
>.|few|TRBV5-4|TRBJ1-1|14
TGTGCCAGCAGCCCGTGGGGATTACCGGCTGAAGCTTTCTTT
CASSPWGLPAEAFF
>.|many|TRBV7-3|TRBJ2-5|15
TGTGCCAGCAGCTTAATTGGGGGAGGAGGAGAGACCCAGTACTTC
CASSLIGGGGETQYF
>.|few|TRBV19|TRBJ1-5|20
TGTGCCAGTAGTATTCTGTCCAGGGCCAGCTGGCAGGAACGCAATCAGCCCCAGCATTTT
CASSILSRASWQERNQPQHF
>TRBD2|many|TRBV7-6|TRBJ2-1|15
TGTGCCAGCAGACCCGTAGCGGGAGGCCACAATGAGCAGTTCTTC
CASRPVAGGHNEQFF
>TRBD1|few|TRBV20-1|TRBJ1-2|16
TGCAGTGCTAGAGGGGGACAGGGGCCTGGGAGAAGTGGCTACACCTTC
CSARGGQGPGRSGYTF
>.|many|TRBV18|TRBJ2-2|14
TGTGCCAGCTCACCGGGGCTTAACACCGGGGAGCTGTTTTTT
CASSPGLNTGELFF
>TRBD2|.|TRBV9|TRBJ2-7|15
TGTGCCAGCAGCGTAGAGGGGACTAGCGTCTACGAGCAGTACTTC
CASSVEGTSVYEQYF
>.|many|TRBV12-3/TRBV12-4|TRBJ1-1|13
TGTGCCAGCAAATTTTCCGGAAACACTGAAGCTTTCTTT
CASKFSGNTEAFF